The 10 T cell receptor beta chains given below trace back to one sample, sequenced in a study of T cell changes during pregnancy in multiple sclerosis. Sequencing was performed with immunoSEQ multiplex PCR; in TCRdb, only in-frame clones are kept and a portion is missing. The sample carries about 13,000 clones, approximately 87% recorded once. Sequenced here: CD8+ T cells from peripheral blood mononuclear cells, sampled after pregnancy. The receptors here all came from a female donor in good health, enrolled as a control in a pregnancy study.

The chain employs TRBV11-2 and TRBJ1-6; D is possibly TRBD1 (5 bases). CDR1 SGHAT and CDR2 FQNNGV come from the germline V gene. The CDR3 loop spans 14 amino acids. V lost 3 bases and J lost 7, with 10 bases in between. The CDR3 loop reads CASSFGQGNSPLHF. CDR3 DNA: TGTGCCAGCAGCTTTGGGCAGGGAAATTCACCCCTCCACTTT. The whole variable domain, remainder taken from reference TRBV11-2 and TRBJ1-6, is EAGVAQSPRYKIIEKRQSVAFWCNPISGHATLYWYQQILGQGPKLLIQFQNNGVVDDSQLPKDRFSAERLKGVDSTLKIQPAKLEDSAVYLCASSFGQGNSPLHFGNGTRLTVT.

This chain uses TRBV9 with TRBJ2-7, with 7 bases lining up with TRBD1. Germline V lookup: CDR1 SGDLS, CDR2 YYNGEE. This CDR3 contains 13 residues. The V and J ends lost 3 bases and 6 bases, in that order; junction bases with no gene match: 6. The CDR3 here is CASSGQGPSEQYF. CDR3 DNA sequence: TGTGCCAGCAGCGGACAGGGCCCCTCCGAGCAGTACTTC.

J is TRBJ2-5 and V is TRBV6-4, with 7 positions matching TRBD2. CDR1 MRHNA and CDR2 SNTAGT come from the germline V gene. V lost 5 bases and J lost 2; bases outside the gene matches: 8. This CDR3 is 15 amino acids long. The CDR3 DNA is TGTGCCAGCAGTCTGACTCCGGGAGGACAAGAGACCCAGTACTTC. This codes for CASSLTPGGQETQYF.

This chain uses TRBV28 with TRBJ1-6; unclear D gene. V was cut by 1 base and J by 10 bases, with 8 bases left in between. This CDR3 comprises 13 residues. From germline, CDR1 is MDHEN and CDR2 SYDVKM. The DNA for the CDR3 is TGTGCCAGCAGTTTATCGGGCGGGTCACCCCTCCACTTT. This encodes CASSLSGGSPLHF. Using reference TRBV28 and TRBJ1-6 for the parts outside the CDR3, the full variable domain is DVKVTQSSRYLVKRTGEKVFLECVQDMDHENMFWYRQDPGLGLRLIYFSYDVKMKEKGDIPEGYSVSREKKERFSLILESASTNQTSMYLCASSLSGGSPLHFGNGTRLTVT.

This clone was counted a single time. CDR3: CASSFLGGGGTDTQYF. The CDR3 bases are TGTGCCAGCAGTTTCCTCGGGGGAGGAGGCACAGATACGCAGTATTTT. V gene TRBV27 combines with J gene TRBJ2-3; D perhaps matches TRBD2 (6 bases). There are 16 residues in the CDR3. Germline values: CDR1 MNHEY, CDR2 SMNVEV (reference sequence). V lost 3 bases and J 1 base, leaving 14 bases between the germline ends.

The chain recombines TRBV5-1 with TRBJ2-2; perhaps TRBD1 as D (6 bases). CDR3 size: 16 residues. V was shortened by 0 bases and J by 4 bases, with 13 bases between the two germline ends. The germline gives CDR1 SGHRS, CDR2 YFSETQ. CDR3 DNA sequence: TGCGCCAGCAGCTTGGTAGCAGGGGCGGGCACCGGGGAGCTGTTTTTT. Amino acids: CASSLVAGAGTGELFF.

The rearrangement joins TRBV14 to TRBJ1-5, with D possibly matching TRBD1 (5 bases). CDR1 and CDR2 (germline): SGHDN, FVKESK. The germline V and J ends were trimmed by 1 base and 6 bases, with 7 bases remaining between them. The length of the CDR3 is 13 residues. The CDR3 nucleotides are TGTGCCAGCAGCCAAGGGGGCTTTCAGCCCCAGCATTTT. Amino acids: CASSQGGFQPQHF. Full variable domain (outside the CDR3, taken from reference TRBV14 and TRBJ1-5): EAGVTQFPSHSVIEKGQTVTLRCDPISGHDNLYWYRRVMGKEIKFLLHFVKESKQDESGMPNNRFLAERTGGTYSTLKVQPAELEDSGVYFCASSQGGFQPQHFGDGTRLSIL.

The rearrangement joins TRBV7-9 to TRBJ2-3, with 7 bases identical to TRBD2. CDR1 SEHNR and CDR2 FQNEAQ come from the germline V gene (reference sequence). Trimming cost V 5 bases and J 2 bases; bases outside gene matches: 10. The CDR3 length is 16 residues. In nucleotides, the CDR3 is TGTGCCAGCAGCACCAACAAGCGGGGCTTCACAGATACGCAGTATTTT. This encodes CASSTNKRGFTDTQYF.

The sample holds a few counts of this clone. V usage is TRBV6-1 and J usage is TRBJ1-5; TRBD1 matches 9 bases. The ends lost 1 base at V and 7 bases at J; junction bases unmatched: 8. The CDR3 consists of 16 residues. The V gene's germline CDR1 is MNHNS and CDR2 SASEGT. CDR3 loop: CASSEGPGTGRQPQHF. DNA for the CDR3: TGTGCCAGCAGTGAAGGGCCTGGGACAGGGAGACAGCCCCAGCATTTT.

This clone was counted once. The CDR3 region has the DNA TGTGCCAGCAGTTTATCGGACAGAGAAGAGACCCAGTACTTC. This sequence encodes CASSLSDREETQYF. The chain combines TRBV28 with TRBJ2-5; TRBD1 might be the D (6 bases). With 1 base removed from V and 3 bases from J, the gap between germline ends came to 9 bases. The CDR3 sequence is 14 residues long. Germline V gene lookup returns CDR1 MDHEN and CDR2 SYDVKM.